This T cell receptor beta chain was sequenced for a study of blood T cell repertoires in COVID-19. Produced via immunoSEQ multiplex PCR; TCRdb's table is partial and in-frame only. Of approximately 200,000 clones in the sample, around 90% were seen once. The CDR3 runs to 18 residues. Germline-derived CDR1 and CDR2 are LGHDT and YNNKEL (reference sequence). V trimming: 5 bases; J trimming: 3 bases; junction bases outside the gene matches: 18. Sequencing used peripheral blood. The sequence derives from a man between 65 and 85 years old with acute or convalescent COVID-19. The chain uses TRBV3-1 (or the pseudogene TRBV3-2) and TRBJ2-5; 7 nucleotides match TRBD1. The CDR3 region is CASSASTDRFRIKETQYF. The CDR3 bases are TGTGCCAGCAGCGCTTCCACGGACAGGTTCCGGATTAAAGAGACCCAGTACTTC.